These 13 T cell receptor beta chains were all obtained from the same sample, sequenced in a study of regulatory T cells in long-lasting Graves disease. Time point noted: newly diagnosed GD, antithyroid drugs for less than 3 months. The TCR library was made from RNA that had been extracted from PBMCs in TRIzol. CDR3 regions were amplified by Arm-PCR using iRepertoire HTBI primers to build TCR beta libraries. TCRdb itself ran the multiplex PCR reads through MiXCR, one entry per CDR3 protein. The sample carries 420,000 or so distinct CDR3 sequences, roughly 17% recorded once. Another study also made use of these data, one on T cells in Graves' hyperthyroidism and ophthalmopathy.

Sequencing was performed on peripheral blood mononuclear cells (PBMCs), taken at new diagnosis, from a patient treated with antithyroid drugs. The receptors originated from a woman aged 18-29 years with Graves disease.

In its sample, this clonotype was seen many times. The chain joins TRBV5-1 to TRBJ1-1; 10 bases fit TRBD1. The germline V gene has CDR1 SGHRS and CDR2 YFSETQ. The V and J ends lost 4 bases and 0 bases, in that order; junction bases with no gene match: 3. The CDR3 loop spans 15 amino acids. The CDR3 coding sequence is TGCGCCAGCAGCCTCGGGACAGGGGTGAACACTGAAGCTTTCTTT. Translation gives CASSLGTGVNTEAFF.

This clonotype has a count of ten or more. The gene calls are TRBV6-2 or TRBV6-3 and TRBJ2-3; D is tentatively TRBD1 or TRBD2 (5 bases each). Per germline, CDR1 MNHEY and CDR2 SVGEGT. The CDR3 sequence is 13 residues long. V dropped 6 bases and J dropped 7 bases, with 14 bases sitting between them. CDR3 in amino acids: CASRGTGIYTQYF. As DNA, the CDR3 is TGTGCCAGCAGGGGGACCGGCATTTATACGCAGTATTTT.

In its sample, this clonotype was seen many times. This rearrangement joins TRBV5-1 to TRBJ1-1; D call uncertain. The CDR3 sequence is 12 residues long. From germline, CDR1 is SGHRS and CDR2 YFSETQ. The V end was cut by 6 bases, the J end by 1 base, with 7 bases between. The CDR3 DNA reads as TGCGCCAGCAAGAAGGGGAACACTGAAGCTTTCTTT. Its translation: CASKKGNTEAFF. The full variable domain, completed using reference TRBV5-1 and TRBJ1-1, is KAGVTQTPRYLIKTRGQQVTLSCSPISGHRSVSWYQQTPGQGLQFLFEYFSETQRNKGNFPGRFSGRQFSNSRSEMNVSTLELGDSALYLCASKKGNTEAFFGQGTRLTVV.

This chain joins TRBV27 and TRBJ2-2, with TRBD1 matching 7 bases. The V gene end was trimmed by 3 bases and the J gene end by 1 base; junction bases not matched to a gene: 8. Germline CDR1 MNHEY, CDR2 SMNVEV (reference sequence). The CDR3 covers 17 residues. The CDR3 DNA follows: TGTGCCAGCAGTTTCCGGACAGGAACCTTGAACACCGGGGAGCTGTTTTTT. Encoded protein: CASSFRTGTLNTGELFF.

This clonotype was seen many times. The V and J genes are TRBV12-3 or TRBV12-4 and TRBJ2-1; 9 bases fit TRBD2. The CDR3 runs 15 residues. V gave up 6 bases and J gave up 5 bases; unmatched junction bases: 8. DNA of the CDR3: TGTGCCAGCAGCCCGGTACTAGCGGGTAACAATGAGCAGTTCTTC. Translating gives CASSPVLAGNNEQFF.

This clonotype has ten or more counts. This chain connects TRBV12-5 to TRBJ2-1; tentatively, D is TRBD2 (6 bases). Germline CDR1 and CDR2: LGHNT and FRNRAP. CDR3 length: 14 amino acids. The CDR3 protein is CANGVGSPYNEQFF. The DNA of the CDR3 is TGTGCAAATGGGGTCGGGAGCCCTTACAATGAGCAGTTCTTC.

A few counts support this clonotype. This chain uses TRBV7-9 with TRBJ2-3; no firm D call. The CDR3 covers 15 residues. V shed 1 base and J shed 2 bases, with 10 bases lying between them. Germline CDR1 is SEHNR and CDR2 is FQNEAQ (reference sequence). The chain's CDR3 is CASSLGTAHTDTQYF. Written as DNA, the CDR3 is TGTGCCAGCAGCTTAGGCACTGCCCACACAGATACGCAGTATTTT.

This clonotype was found many times. V and J are TRBV11-1 and TRBJ2-7, with 8 bases aligning to TRBD1. Trimming took 5 bases from V and 5 from J; bases not matched to a gene: 8. The CDR3 has 14 amino acids. Germline values: CDR1 SGHAT, CDR2 FQDESV (reference sequence). CDR3 nucleotide sequence: TGTGCCAGCAGCACAGACAGGGGCGGGCACGAGCAGTACTTC. It is translated as CASSTDRGGHEQYF.

This clonotype was observed a few times. The J gene is TRBJ2-1, the V gene TRBV24-1; a possible D gene is TRBD1 (5 bases). The CDR3 is made up of 13 amino acids. The V end was cut by 5 bases, the J end by 8 bases, with 12 bases between. Germline CDR1 KGHDR, CDR2 SFDVKD. The CDR3 DNA is TGTGCCACCAGTGGGGGCAGTCGGGATGAGCAGTTCTTC. Its translation is CATSGGSRDEQFF.

The table lists this clonotype with a few counts. The rearrangement joins TRBV7-6 to TRBJ2-1; weak D call: TRBD2 (5 bases). Germline V gives CDR1 SGHVS, CDR2 FNYEAQ. This CDR3 spans 15 amino acids. V gave up 4 bases and J gave up 4 bases, with 14 bases separating them. The CDR3 spells CASSSTPGGYNEQFF. In nucleotides, the CDR3 is TGTGCCAGCAGCTCCACTCCTGGCGGGTACAATGAGCAGTTCTTC.

The chain has TRBV27 and TRBJ2-5; D is ambiguous. Germline CDR1 and CDR2: MNHEY and SMNVEV (reference sequence). The V end was cut by 7 bases, the J end by 5 bases, with 11 bases between. This CDR3 comprises 12 residues. This CDR3 reads CASTAVRETQYF. Here the CDR3 DNA reads TGTGCCAGCACTGCTGTACGGGAGACCCAGTACTTC.

With respect to this clonotype: A far larger clone is one nucleotide away, so this likely arose from a read error. V and J are TRBV2 and TRBJ2-1; 9 bases fit TRBD2. This CDR3 comprises 15 residues. Germline loops: CDR1 SNHLY, CDR2 FYNNEI. V shed 3 bases and J 13 bases; nucleotides not matched to a gene: 13. This CDR3 reads CASSESGRISGTQFF. In nucleotides, the CDR3 is TGTGCCAGCAGTGAGAGCGGGAGGATCTCGGGGACCCAGTTCTTC.

This clonotype was found a few times. The rearrangement uses TRBV7-2 and TRBJ2-1; D ambiguous. Trimming shortened V by 8 bases and J by 2 bases, and 10 bases separated the two germline ends. The CDR3 is made up of 13 amino acids. Germline lookup yields CDR1 SGHTA and CDR2 FQGNSA. The CDR3: CASEGRAYNEQFF. In nucleotides, the CDR3 is TGTGCCAGCGAAGGACGGGCCTACAATGAGCAGTTCTTC. Supplemented by reference TRBV7-2 and TRBJ2-1, the full variable domain reads GAGVSQSPSNKVTEKGKDVELRCDPISGHTALYWYRQSLGQGLEFLIYFQGNSAPDKSGLPSDRFSAERTGGSVSTLTIQRTQQEDSAVYLCASEGRAYNEQFFGPGTRLTVL.